The 14 T cell receptor beta chains presented below share a single source sample, sequenced in a study of regulatory T cells in long-lasting Graves disease. CDR3 regions were amplified by Arm-PCR using iRepertoire HTBI primers to build TCR beta libraries. TCRdb reprocessed the multiplex PCR reads with MiXCR, giving one entry per CDR3 protein. The sample lists about 340,000 distinct CDR3 sequences; around 20% were seen once. Documented time point: persistent/refractory GD, antithyroid drugs over 5 years with positive TRAb. The TCR library was made from RNA extracted from PBMCs. The sequenced sample was peripheral blood mononuclear cells (PBMCs), obtained when the disease was refractory, from a patient treated with antithyroid drugs. The receptors here all came from a female donor with Graves disease.

This clonotype was found a few times. This chain joins TRBV7-9 and TRBJ1-2; no definite D call. The V end lost 2 bases, the J end lost 4 bases, and 11 bases lay between the germline ends. CDR1 is SEHNR and CDR2 is FQNEAQ in the germline V gene (reference sequence). This CDR3 has 14 amino acids. This CDR3 reads CASSLNPVIYGYTF. In nucleotides, the CDR3 is TGTGCCAGCAGCTTAAATCCAGTTATCTATGGCTACACCTTC. The variable domain in full, with the rest retrieved from reference TRBV7-9 and TRBJ1-2, is DTGVSQNPRHKITKRGQNVTFRCDPISEHNRLYWYRQTLGQGPEFLTYFQNEAQLEKSRLLSDRFSAERPKGSFSTLEIQRTEQGDSAMYLCASSLNPVIYGYTFGSGTRLTVV.

In its sample, this clonotype was seen many times. The chain combines TRBV3-1 with TRBJ1-2; TRBD1 agrees at 7 bases. CDR1 and CDR2 from the germline V gene are LGHDT and YNNKEL (reference sequence). With 0 bases clipped from V and 7 bases from J, the junction kept 11 bases outside the gene matches. This CDR3 spans 16 amino acids. Here the CDR3 reads CASSQDPRQGTAGYTF. CDR3 bases: TGTGCCAGCAGCCAAGATCCGAGACAGGGAACGGCTGGCTACACCTTC.

This clonotype was picked up a small number of times. DNA of the CDR3: TGCAGTGCTAGAGAGGTAGCGGGAGCCTACGAGCAGTACTTC. Translation gives CSAREVAGAYEQYF. This chain connects TRBV20-1 to TRBJ2-7; 9 bases line up with TRBD2. Trimming removed 0 bases from V and 2 bases from J; junction bases left unmatched: 2. The CDR3 has 14 residues. Per germline, CDR1 DFQATT and CDR2 SNEGSKA (reference sequence).

The genes are TRBV7-6 and TRBJ2-2, with TRBD1 as a possible D gene (6 bases). This CDR3 has 15 amino acids. V was pared by 5 bases and J by 7 bases, with 17 bases between. Germline-derived CDR1 and CDR2 are SGHVS and FNYEAQ. The CDR3 sequence: CASSLRTDRDGELFF. In DNA form, the CDR3 reads TGTGCCAGCAGCCTCAGGACAGATCGGGACGGGGAGCTGTTTTTT.

The chain links TRBV12-3 or TRBV12-4 to TRBJ1-1; a possible D gene is TRBD1 (6 bases). The CDR3 runs to 13 residues. Trimming cost V 5 bases and J 8 bases, with 15 bases left between them. CDR3 coding DNA: TGTGCCAGCAGTCCTCTTCGGGGGGGCGAAGCTTTCTTT. Protein: CASSPLRGGEAFF.

This clonotype was found many times. The chain uses TRBV6-1 and TRBJ1-1; possible D gene TRBD1, 5 bases. Germline V gene data show CDR1 as MNHNS and CDR2 as SASEGT. V shed 8 bases and J shed 4 bases, with 20 bases lying between them. This CDR3 is built from 15 residues. The CDR3, as DNA: TGTGCCAGCCGTCTAGGGGAGGGTAGTAGCACTGAAGCTTTCTTT. This gives the protein CASRLGEGSSTEAFF.

Points on this clonotype: A much larger clone differs by one base, so this may be a read error. The chain recombines TRBV10-3 with TRBJ2-5, with 13 bases aligning to TRBD2. V gave up 8 bases and J gave up 0 bases; unmatched junction bases: 12. This CDR3 has 18 residues. Germline values: CDR1 ENHRY, CDR2 SYGVKD. Here the CDR3 DNA reads TGTGCCATCGAACCCGGGACTAGCGGGGCGCCGTACCAAGAGACCCAGTACTTC. Amino acids: CAIEPGTSGAPYQETQYF.

A remark on this clonotype: A much larger clone sits a single nucleotide away, making a read error possible. J is TRBJ2-7 and V is TRBV7-8; the match to TRBD1 covers 7 bases. The germline gives CDR1 SGHVS, CDR2 FQNEAQ. V dropped 4 bases and J dropped 5; count of bases not matched to a gene: 20. The CDR3 is made up of 18 amino acids. The CDR3 DNA sequence: TGTGCCAGCAGCTCCCCGGGACAGCCATTAGAAGGTTTCCACGAGCAGTACTTC. This sequence encodes CASSSPGQPLEGFHEQYF.

This clonotype was seen many times. The chain links TRBV27 to TRBJ2-7, with a weak D call TRBD2 (6 bases). Germline V gives CDR1 MNHEY, CDR2 SMNVEV (reference sequence). CDR3 length: 14 amino acids. Trimming shortened V by 3 bases and J by 0 bases, and 9 bases separated the two germline ends. CDR3 amino acids: CASSFRERSYEQYF. As DNA, the CDR3 is TGTGCCAGCAGTTTCCGGGAGCGCTCCTACGAGCAGTACTTC.

The rearrangement joins TRBV6-1 to TRBJ1-4; TRBD1 matches 8 bases. V was pared by 8 bases and J by 12 bases, with 20 bases of the junction left unmatched. The length of the CDR3 is 16 residues. Germline assignment: CDR1 MNHNS and CDR2 SASEGT. In DNA, the CDR3 is TGTGCCAGCGGAAAGGACAGAACGGGACAGGATGGGGAACTGTTTTTT. Protein: CASGKDRTGQDGELFF.

This clonotype was picked up a small number of times. Germline is not matched at one junction end, which may reflect a read error. The chain employs TRBV7-8 and TRBJ2-5; 7 bases line up with TRBD2. Germline CDR1 is SGHVS and CDR2 is FQNEAQ. The CDR3 has 16 residues. The CDR3 DNA is TGTGCCAGCAGGTTAGGGAGACTAGCTCCCCAAGAGACCCAGTACTTC. Translating gives CASRLGRLAPQETQYF.

This clonotype was seen only a few times. This chain connects TRBV7-2 to TRBJ1-5; TRBD1 agrees at 7 bases. Germline lookup yields CDR1 SGHTA and CDR2 FQGNSA. CDR3 size: 14 residues. V was pared by 4 bases and J by 4 bases, with 4 bases of the junction left unmatched. This CDR3 is CASSSQQGNQPQHF. Here the CDR3 DNA reads TGTGCCAGCAGCTCACAACAGGGGAATCAGCCCCAGCATTTT.

Comments on this clonotype: Being one base from a much bigger clone, this may be a read error. The J gene is TRBJ2-5, the V gene TRBV5-8, with D perhaps assigned TRBD1 or TRBD2 (7 bases each). Per germline, CDR1 SGHTS and CDR2 YDEGEE. The CDR3 has 15 residues. CDR3 loop: CAGRGGPEYQETQYF. In nucleotides, the CDR3 is TGTGCCGGCAGGGGGGGACCAGAGTACCAAGAGACCCAGTACTTC.

The V call is TRBV7-2, the J call TRBJ1-6, with D tentatively TRBD1 (6 bases). V lost 5 bases and J 7 bases, leaving 21 bases between the germline ends. The CDR3 totals 17 residues. Germline V gene sequence: CDR1 SGHTA, CDR2 FQGNSA. CDR3 in DNA: TGTGCCAGCAGCGTAACCTCGGAGGGGGTGGGGAATTCACCCCTCCACTTT. It is translated as CASSVTSEGVGNSPLHF.